Listed below are T cell receptor beta chains from one sample, sequenced in a study of T cell responses to AZD1222 COVID-19 vaccine. Only in-frame clones appear in the TCRdb table, and some are missing; sequencing was by immunoSEQ multiplex PCR. This sample has 77,000 or so clones, with around 90% found just once. Sequences were derived from peripheral blood, sampled 28 days after the second AZD1222 dose. Receptors were obtained from an adult who received the AZD1222 COVID-19 vaccine. Both conserved end residues are part of each CDR3. Fields, in order: J gene, D gene, clone size, V gene, CDR3 protein, CDR3 DNA. D genes are given only for firm matches. Where a row states a size, it is once, few, many or the class of an expanded clone; other rows omit it.

j_gene: TRBJ1-2
d_gene: -
abundance: once
v_gene: TRBV28
CDR3aa: CASSLGGVTYGYTF
CDR3nt: TGTGCCAGCAGTTTAGGTGGGGTAACCTATGGCTACACCTTC

j_gene: TRBJ1-2
d_gene: -
abundance: once
v_gene: TRBV4-1
CDR3aa: CASSQGPGGDGYTF
CDR3nt: TGCGCCAGCAGCCAAGGTCCGGGGGGCGATGGCTACACCTTC

j_gene: TRBJ2-1
d_gene: -
abundance: -
v_gene: TRBV29-1
CDR3aa: CSVGALQGGEQFF
CDR3nt: TGCAGCGTTGGCGCTTTACAGGGTGGAGAGCAGTTCTTC

j_gene: TRBJ1-2
d_gene: -
abundance: -
v_gene: TRBV19
CDR3aa: CASSEFQANYGYTF
CDR3nt: TGTGCCAGTAGCGAGTTCCAAGCTAACTATGGCTACACCTTC

j_gene: TRBJ2-1
d_gene: -
abundance: -
v_gene: TRBV29-1
CDR3aa: CSVEQYNEQFF
CDR3nt: TGCAGCGTTGAACAGTACAATGAGCAGTTCTTC

j_gene: TRBJ2-7
d_gene: -
abundance: -
v_gene: TRBV14
CDR3aa: CASSQDRYEQYF
CDR3nt: TGTGCCAGCAGCCAAGATCGCTACGAGCAGTACTTC

j_gene: TRBJ2-5
d_gene: TRBD2
abundance: -
v_gene: TRBV7-9
CDR3aa: CASSLVAGGQETQYF
CDR3nt: TGTGCCAGCAGCTTAGTAGCGGGAGGCCAAGAGACCCAGTACTTC

j_gene: TRBJ1-1
d_gene: -
abundance: -
v_gene: TRBV10-1
CDR3aa: CASSESGGTEAFF
CDR3nt: TGCGCCAGCAGTGAGTCGGGGGGCACTGAAGCTTTCTTT

j_gene: TRBJ2-1
d_gene: -
abundance: once
v_gene: TRBV18
CDR3aa: CASSPDSGNEQFF
CDR3nt: TGTGCCAGCTCACCAGACAGCGGTAATGAGCAGTTCTTC

j_gene: TRBJ2-7
d_gene: -
abundance: once
v_gene: TRBV7-2
CDR3aa: CASSPSRVRGNEQYF
CDR3nt: TGTGCCAGCAGCCCTAGTCGGGTTCGTGGGAACGAGCAGTACTTC

j_gene: TRBJ1-2
d_gene: -
abundance: -
v_gene: TRBV29-1
CDR3aa: CSAGLGDYGYTF
CDR3nt: TGCAGCGCCGGACTCGGCGACTATGGCTACACCTTC

j_gene: TRBJ2-1
d_gene: -
abundance: few
v_gene: TRBV6-2/TRBV6-3
CDR3aa: CASSYFRTRSLSYNEQFF
CDR3nt: TGTGCCAGCAGTTACTTCAGGACTCGCTCCCTCTCCTACAATGAGCAGTTCTTC

j_gene: TRBJ1-1
d_gene: -
abundance: -
v_gene: TRBV30
CDR3aa: CAWSARRTEAFF
CDR3nt: TGTGCCTGGAGTGCACGGAGGACTGAAGCTTTCTTT

j_gene: TRBJ2-1
d_gene: -
abundance: -
v_gene: TRBV28
CDR3aa: CASSLTAYEQFF
CDR3nt: TGTGCCAGCAGTTTGACGGCTTATGAGCAGTTCTTC

j_gene: TRBJ2-2
d_gene: TRBD1
abundance: -
v_gene: TRBV11-2
CDR3aa: CASSFETGGLFF
CDR3nt: TGTGCCAGCAGCTTCGAGACAGGGGGCCTGTTTTTT

j_gene: TRBJ1-2
d_gene: -
abundance: -
v_gene: TRBV30
CDR3aa: CAWSAVLRTNYGYTF
CDR3nt: TGTGCCTGGAGTGCCGTGTTGCGGACTAACTATGGCTACACCTTC

j_gene: TRBJ2-7
d_gene: TRBD2
abundance: -
v_gene: TRBV27
CDR3aa: CASGLAGGPYEQYF
CDR3nt: TGTGCCAGCGGGCTAGCGGGGGGGCCCTACGAGCAGTACTTC

j_gene: TRBJ1-1
d_gene: TRBD1
abundance: -
v_gene: TRBV6-6
CDR3aa: CASSYRDRAEAFF
CDR3nt: TGTGCCAGCAGTTACCGTGACAGGGCGGAAGCTTTCTTT

j_gene: TRBJ2-5
d_gene: -
abundance: -
v_gene: TRBV3-1/TRBV3-2
CDR3aa: CASSQGSRETQYF
CDR3nt: TGTGCCAGCAGCCAGGGTAGCCGAGAGACCCAGTACTTC

j_gene: TRBJ1-2
d_gene: -
abundance: -
v_gene: TRBV28
CDR3aa: CASSLSMVRGRINGYTF
CDR3nt: TGTGCCAGCAGTTTATCCATGGTTCGGGGGCGCATTAATGGCTACACCTTC

j_gene: TRBJ2-3
d_gene: -
abundance: -
v_gene: TRBV12-3/TRBV12-4
CDR3aa: CASSPGGDTQYF
CDR3nt: TGTGCCAGCAGTCCTGGGGGGGATACGCAGTATTTT

j_gene: TRBJ2-5
d_gene: TRBD1
abundance: -
v_gene: TRBV4-3
CDR3aa: CASSQDRGYRGLEETQYF
CDR3nt: TGCGCCAGCAGCCAAGATCGAGGATACAGGGGGCTTGAGGAGACCCAGTACTTC

j_gene: TRBJ1-3
d_gene: -
abundance: once
v_gene: TRBV15
CDR3aa: CATSRGIQTYAGNTIYF
CDR3nt: TGTGCCACCAGCAGAGGCATACAGACTTACGCTGGAAACACCATATATTTT

j_gene: TRBJ1-6
d_gene: TRBD1
abundance: -
v_gene: TRBV7-9
CDR3aa: CASSKGGQGYSPLHF
CDR3nt: TGTGCCAGCAGCAAAGGGGGACAGGGGTATTCACCCCTCCACTTT

j_gene: TRBJ1-3
d_gene: -
abundance: -
v_gene: TRBV6-5
CDR3aa: CASRGTNSGNTIYF
CDR3nt: TGTGCCAGCAGGGGAACAAACTCTGGAAACACCATATATTTT

j_gene: TRBJ2-1
d_gene: -
abundance: -
v_gene: TRBV24-1
CDR3aa: CATPEQFF
CDR3nt: TGTGCCACACCCGAGCAGTTCTTC

j_gene: TRBJ1-3
d_gene: -
abundance: -
v_gene: TRBV3-1/TRBV3-2
CDR3aa: CASSPLGNTIYF
CDR3nt: TGTGCCAGCAGCCCCCTGGGAAACACCATATATTTT

j_gene: TRBJ1-2
d_gene: TRBD1
abundance: -
v_gene: TRBV6-5
CDR3aa: CASSRDRGRGYTF
CDR3nt: TGTGCCAGCAGTAGAGACAGGGGTCGCGGCTACACCTTC

j_gene: TRBJ1-1
d_gene: -
abundance: -
v_gene: TRBV7-2
CDR3aa: CASSFYSPDTEAFF
CDR3nt: TGTGCCAGCAGCTTTTATTCCCCGGACACTGAAGCTTTCTTT

j_gene: TRBJ1-3
d_gene: TRBD1
abundance: -
v_gene: TRBV20-1
CDR3aa: CSASRTGAGNTIYF
CDR3nt: TGCAGTGCGAGTAGGACAGGGGCTGGAAACACCATATATTTT

j_gene: TRBJ1-2
d_gene: -
abundance: once
v_gene: TRBV23-1
CDR3aa: CASSQSDSRGAYGYTF
CDR3nt: TGCGCCAGCAGTCAATCGGATTCGCGGGGGGCCTATGGCTACACCTTC